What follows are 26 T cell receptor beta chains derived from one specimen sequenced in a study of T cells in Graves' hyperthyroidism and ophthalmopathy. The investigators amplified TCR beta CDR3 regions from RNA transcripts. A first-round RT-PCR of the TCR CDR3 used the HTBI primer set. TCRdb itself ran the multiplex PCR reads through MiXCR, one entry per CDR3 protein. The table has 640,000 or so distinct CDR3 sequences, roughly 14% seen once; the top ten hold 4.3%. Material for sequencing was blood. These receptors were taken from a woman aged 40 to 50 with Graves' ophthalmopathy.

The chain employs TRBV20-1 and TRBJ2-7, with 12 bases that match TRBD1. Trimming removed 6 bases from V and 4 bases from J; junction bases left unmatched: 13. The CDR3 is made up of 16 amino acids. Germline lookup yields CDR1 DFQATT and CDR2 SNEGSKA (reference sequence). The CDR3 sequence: CSAQPPGTGGGYEQYF. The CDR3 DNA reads TGCAGTGCCCAACCTCCGGGGACAGGGGGCGGGTACGAGCAGTACTTC.

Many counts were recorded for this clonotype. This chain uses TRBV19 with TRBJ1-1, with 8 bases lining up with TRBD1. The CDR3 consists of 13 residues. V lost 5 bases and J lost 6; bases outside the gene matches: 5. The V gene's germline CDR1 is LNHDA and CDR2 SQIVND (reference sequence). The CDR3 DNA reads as TGTGCCAGTAGTCGGACAGGGAGAGCTGAAGCTTTCTTT. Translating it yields CASSRTGRAEAFF.

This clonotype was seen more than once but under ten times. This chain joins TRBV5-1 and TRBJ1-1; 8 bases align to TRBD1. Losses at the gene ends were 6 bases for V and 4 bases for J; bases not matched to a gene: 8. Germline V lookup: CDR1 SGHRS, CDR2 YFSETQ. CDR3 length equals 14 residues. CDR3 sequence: CASTVQGVTTEAFF. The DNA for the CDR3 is TGCGCCAGCACTGTACAGGGGGTAACCACTGAAGCTTTCTTT.

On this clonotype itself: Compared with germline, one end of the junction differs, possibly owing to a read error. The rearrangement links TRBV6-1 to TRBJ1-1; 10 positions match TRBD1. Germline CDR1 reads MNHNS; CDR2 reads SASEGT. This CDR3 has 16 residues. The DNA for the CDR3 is TGTGCCAGTAGTGGAGGAGGGACAGGGGCCAACACTGAAGCTTTCTTT. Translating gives CASSGGGTGANTEAFF.

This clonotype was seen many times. The chain's CDR3 is CASTLMNPGQGETQYF. CDR3 sequence (DNA): TGTGCCAGCACCCTTATGAACCCCGGGCAGGGTGAGACCCAGTACTTC. V and J are TRBV12-3 or TRBV12-4 and TRBJ2-5, with a tentative D call TRBD1 (5 bases). V lost 7 bases and J 5 bases, leaving 23 bases between the germline ends. The CDR3 is 16 residues long.

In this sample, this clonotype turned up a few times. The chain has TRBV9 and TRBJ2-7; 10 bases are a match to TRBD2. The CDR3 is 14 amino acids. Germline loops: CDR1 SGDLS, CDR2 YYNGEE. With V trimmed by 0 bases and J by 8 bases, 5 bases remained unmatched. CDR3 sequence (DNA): TGTGCCAGCAGCGTAGGGCTAGCGGGAGTTCAGCAGTACTTC. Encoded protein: CASSVGLAGVQQYF.

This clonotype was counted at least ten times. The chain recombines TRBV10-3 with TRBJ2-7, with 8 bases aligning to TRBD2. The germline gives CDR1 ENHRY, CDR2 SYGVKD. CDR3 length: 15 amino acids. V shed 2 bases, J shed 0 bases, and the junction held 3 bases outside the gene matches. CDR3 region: CAISEALAGSYEQYF. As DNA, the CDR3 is TGTGCCATCAGTGAGGCTCTAGCGGGCTCCTACGAGCAGTACTTC.

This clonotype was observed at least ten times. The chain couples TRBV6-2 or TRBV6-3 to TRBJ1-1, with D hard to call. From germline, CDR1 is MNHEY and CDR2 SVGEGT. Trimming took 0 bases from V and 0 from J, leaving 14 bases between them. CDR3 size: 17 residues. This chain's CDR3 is CASSYSVAIYMNTEAFF. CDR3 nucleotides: TGTGCCAGCAGTTACTCGGTGGCCATCTACATGAACACTGAAGCTTTCTTT.

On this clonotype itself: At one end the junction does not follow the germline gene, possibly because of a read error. CDR3 DNA: TGTGCCAGTAGTGTAGAAGGCCGACAGGTAGGGCAGCCCCAGCATTTT. Translating gives CASSVEGRQVGQPQHF. The V and J genes are TRBV19 and TRBJ1-5; possible D gene TRBD1, 6 bases. Germline V gene data show CDR1 as LNHDA and CDR2 as SQIVND (reference sequence). This CDR3 contains 16 residues.

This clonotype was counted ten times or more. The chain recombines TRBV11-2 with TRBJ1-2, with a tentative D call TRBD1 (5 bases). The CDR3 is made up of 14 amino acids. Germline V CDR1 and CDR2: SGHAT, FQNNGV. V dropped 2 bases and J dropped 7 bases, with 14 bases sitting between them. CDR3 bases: TGTGCCAGCAGCTTATTGGATTCGGGGGTTGGCTACACCTTC. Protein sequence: CASSLLDSGVGYTF.

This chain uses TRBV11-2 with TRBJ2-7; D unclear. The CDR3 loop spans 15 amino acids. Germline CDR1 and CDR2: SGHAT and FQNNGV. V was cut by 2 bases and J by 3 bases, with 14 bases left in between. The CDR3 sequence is CASSLSGSPIYEQYF. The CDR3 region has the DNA TGTGCCAGCAGCTTAAGTGGTTCACCGATCTACGAGCAGTACTTC. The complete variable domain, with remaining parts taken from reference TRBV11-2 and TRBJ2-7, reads EAGVAQSPRYKIIEKRQSVAFWCNPISGHATLYWYQQILGQGPKLLIQFQNNGVVDDSQLPKDRFSAERLKGVDSTLKIQPAKLEDSAVYLCASSLSGSPIYEQYFGPGTRLTVT.

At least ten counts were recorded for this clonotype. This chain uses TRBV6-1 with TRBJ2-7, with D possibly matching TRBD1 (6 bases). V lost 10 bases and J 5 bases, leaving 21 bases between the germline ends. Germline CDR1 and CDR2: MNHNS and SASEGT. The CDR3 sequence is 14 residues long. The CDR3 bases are TGTGCCACCAGAGATTCAGGGGCTGTCGACGAGCAGTACTTC. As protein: CATRDSGAVDEQYF.

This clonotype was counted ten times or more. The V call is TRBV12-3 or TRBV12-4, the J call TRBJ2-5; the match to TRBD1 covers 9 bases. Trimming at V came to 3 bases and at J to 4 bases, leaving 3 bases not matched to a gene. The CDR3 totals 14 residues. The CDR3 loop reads CASSLLGQGETQYF. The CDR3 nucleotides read TGTGCCAGCAGTTTGCTGGGACAGGGAGAGACCCAGTACTTC.

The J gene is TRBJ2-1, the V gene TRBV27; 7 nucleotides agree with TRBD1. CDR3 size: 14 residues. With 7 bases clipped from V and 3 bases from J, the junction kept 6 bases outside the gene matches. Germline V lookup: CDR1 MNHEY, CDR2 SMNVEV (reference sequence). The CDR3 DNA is TGTGCCAGCAAAGAGGGACAGCTCTACAATGAGCAGTTCTTC. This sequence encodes CASKEGQLYNEQFF.

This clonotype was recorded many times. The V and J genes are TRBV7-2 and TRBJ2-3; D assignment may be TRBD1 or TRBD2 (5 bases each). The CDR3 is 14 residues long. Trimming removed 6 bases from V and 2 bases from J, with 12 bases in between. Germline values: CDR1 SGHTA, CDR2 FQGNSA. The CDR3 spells CASRHRDLTDTQYF. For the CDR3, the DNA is TGTGCCAGCAGACACCGGGACCTCACAGATACGCAGTATTTT.

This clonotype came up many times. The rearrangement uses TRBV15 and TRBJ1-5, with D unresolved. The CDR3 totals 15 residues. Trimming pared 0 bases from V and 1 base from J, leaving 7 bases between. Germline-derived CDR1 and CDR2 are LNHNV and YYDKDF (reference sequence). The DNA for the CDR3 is TGTGCCACCAGCAGAGATGGTGACAGCAATCAGCCCCAGCATTTT. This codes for CATSRDGDSNQPQHF.

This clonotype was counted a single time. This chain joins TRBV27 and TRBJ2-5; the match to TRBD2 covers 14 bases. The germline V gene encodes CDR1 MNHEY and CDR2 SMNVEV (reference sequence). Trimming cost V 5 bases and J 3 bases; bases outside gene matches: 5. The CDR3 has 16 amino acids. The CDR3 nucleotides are TGTGCCAGCAGTGGTCCGGGACTAGCGGGAGAAGAGACCCAGTACTTC. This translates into CASSGPGLAGEETQYF.

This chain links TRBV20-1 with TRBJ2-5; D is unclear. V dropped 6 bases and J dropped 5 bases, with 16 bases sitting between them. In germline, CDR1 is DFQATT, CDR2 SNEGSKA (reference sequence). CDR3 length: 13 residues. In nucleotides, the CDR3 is TGCAGTGCCCAGTCCCGTCCTATGGAGACCCAGTACTTC. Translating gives CSAQSRPMETQYF.

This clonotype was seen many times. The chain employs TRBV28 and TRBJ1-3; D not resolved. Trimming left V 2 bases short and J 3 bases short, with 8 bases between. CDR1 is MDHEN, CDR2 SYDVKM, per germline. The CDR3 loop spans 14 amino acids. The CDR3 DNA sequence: TGTGCCAGCAGTTTAGGGAGGGATGGAAACACCATATATTTT. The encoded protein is CASSLGRDGNTIYF. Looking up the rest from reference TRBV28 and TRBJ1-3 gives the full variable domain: DVKVTQSSRYLVKRTGEKVFLECVQDMDHENMFWYRQDPGLGLRLIYFSYDVKMKEKGDIPEGYSVSREKKERFSLILESASTNQTSMYLCASSLGRDGNTIYFGEGSWLTVV.

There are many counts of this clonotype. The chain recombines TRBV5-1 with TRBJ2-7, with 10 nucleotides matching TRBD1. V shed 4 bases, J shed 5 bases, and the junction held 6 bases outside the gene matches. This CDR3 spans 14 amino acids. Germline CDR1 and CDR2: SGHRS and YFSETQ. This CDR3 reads CASSHWTGGNEQYF. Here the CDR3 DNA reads TGCGCCAGCAGCCATTGGACAGGGGGGAACGAGCAGTACTTC.

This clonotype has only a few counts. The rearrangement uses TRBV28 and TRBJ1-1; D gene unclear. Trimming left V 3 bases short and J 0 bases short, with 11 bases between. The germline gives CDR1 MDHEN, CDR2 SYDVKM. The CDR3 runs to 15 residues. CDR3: CASSFAEAMNTEAFF. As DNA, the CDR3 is TGTGCCAGCAGTTTTGCGGAAGCCATGAACACTGAAGCTTTCTTT.

CDR3 DNA: TGTGCCTGGAGTGGACGGAGAGAGTACAATCAGCCCCAGCATTTT. Encoded protein: CAWSGRREYNQPQHF. The rearrangement joins TRBV30 to TRBJ1-5; D is undetermined. The CDR3 runs to 15 residues. CDR1 is GTSNPN, CDR2 SVGIG, per germline (reference sequence). V was clipped by 1 base and J by 3 bases, with 13 bases between them.

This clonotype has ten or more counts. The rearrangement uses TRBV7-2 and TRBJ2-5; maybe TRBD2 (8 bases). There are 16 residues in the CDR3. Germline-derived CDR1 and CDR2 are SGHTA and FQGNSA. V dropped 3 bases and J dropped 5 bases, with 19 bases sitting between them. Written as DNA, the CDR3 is TGTGCCAGCAGCTTGTTTACGGGAGGGGGCGGGGAGACCCAGTACTTC. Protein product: CASSLFTGGGGETQYF.

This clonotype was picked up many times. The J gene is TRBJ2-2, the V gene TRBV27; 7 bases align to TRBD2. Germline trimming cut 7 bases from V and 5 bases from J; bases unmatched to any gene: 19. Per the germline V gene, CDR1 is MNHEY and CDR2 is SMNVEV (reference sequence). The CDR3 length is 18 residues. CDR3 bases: TGTGCCAGCAAACCCTCAAGAGGGAGGGCCACACTAACCGGGGAGCTGTTTTTT. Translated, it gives CASKPSRGRATLTGELFF.

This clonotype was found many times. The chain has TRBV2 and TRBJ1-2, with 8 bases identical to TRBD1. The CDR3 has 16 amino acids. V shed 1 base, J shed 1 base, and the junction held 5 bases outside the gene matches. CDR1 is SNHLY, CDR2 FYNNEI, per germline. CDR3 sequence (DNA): TGTGCCAGCAGTGAAGGGGCGGACAGGGTTAACTATGGCTACACCTTC. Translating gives CASSEGADRVNYGYTF. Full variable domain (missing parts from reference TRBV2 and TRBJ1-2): EPEVTQTPSHQVTQMGQEVILRCVPISNHLYFYWYRQILGQKVEFLVSFYNNEISEKSEIFDDQFSVERPDGSNFTLKIRSTKLEDSAMYFCASSEGADRVNYGYTFGSGTRLTVV.

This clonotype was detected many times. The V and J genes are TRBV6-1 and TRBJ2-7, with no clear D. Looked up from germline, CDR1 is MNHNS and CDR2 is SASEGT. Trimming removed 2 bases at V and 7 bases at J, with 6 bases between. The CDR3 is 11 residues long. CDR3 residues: CASSESREQYF. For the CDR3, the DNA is TGTGCCAGCAGTGAATCGAGGGAGCAGTACTTC.